This TCR beta chain was sequenced for a study of OX40 agonist ivuxolimab in advanced cancers. Germline lookup yields CDR1 ENHRY and CDR2 SYGVKD. This CDR3 is built from 14 residues. Trimming shortened V by 3 bases and J by 2 bases, and 8 bases separated the two germline ends. Repertoires were generated with immunoSEQ multiplex PCR, while TCRdb's copy carries only in-frame clones and drops some. In the table there are fewer than 75,000 clones, about nine tenths of which are singletons. The sequencing here drew on CD4+ or CD8+ T cells sorted from blood, taken in a trial of the OX40 agonist ivuxolimab. The V and J genes are TRBV10-3 and TRBJ1-3; weak D call: TRBD1 (5 bases). This TCR was sampled from an adult with an advanced solid tumor such as melanoma, head and neck, liver or kidney cancer. The CDR3 spells CAISDRGAGNTIYF. As DNA, the CDR3 is TGTGCCATCAGTGATCGGGGGGCTGGAAACACCATATATTTT.